This TCR beta chain was documented in a study of blood T cell repertoires in COVID-19. Overall study context: COVID-19 samples, acute and convalescent, were from the United States, Italy and Spain.

This table comes from immunoSEQ multiplex PCR, and its TCRdb copy is limited to in-frame clones, with some not included. The sample contains approximately 140,000 clones, roughly nine tenths of which appear only once. CDR1 SGHNT and CDR2 YYREEE come from the germline V gene (reference sequence). V was clipped by 3 bases and J by 1 base, with 10 bases between them. The CDR3 has 14 residues. The sample comprised peripheral blood. The chain is built from TRBV5-4 and TRBJ1-1; D uncertain. This clonotype was sampled from a human donor with COVID-19, enrolled during active disease. The donor label of this sample is uncertain. CDR3 sequence (DNA): TGTGCCAGCAGCTCCTGGGAGAAGAACACTGAAGCTTTCTTT. This sequence encodes CASSSWEKNTEAFF.